The source of this T cell receptor beta chain is a study of identical twins. The CDR3 is made up of 15 amino acids. V gave up 1 base and J gave up 1 base, with 10 bases separating them. Germline V gives CDR1 DFQATT, CDR2 SNEGSKA (reference sequence). TCRdb processed the 5' RACE reads anew with MiXCR; each CDR3 protein has one entry. The sample holds 420,000 or so distinct CDR3 sequences, approximately 17% seen once. The study, taken as a whole, reports: In cord blood, abundant beta clonotypes had fewer insertions; memory showed no trend.

Worth noting for this clonotype: Its specificity is not known.

Sequenced: naive T cells sorted from blood. This TCR was recovered from a man between 50 and 59 years old in good health. V gene TRBV20-1 combines with J gene TRBJ2-2, with TRBD1 as a possible D gene (5 bases). CDR3 sequence: CSARARAGNTGELFF. In DNA, the CDR3 is TGCAGTGCTAGAGCCAGGGCAGGGAACACCGGGGAGCTGTTTTTT.